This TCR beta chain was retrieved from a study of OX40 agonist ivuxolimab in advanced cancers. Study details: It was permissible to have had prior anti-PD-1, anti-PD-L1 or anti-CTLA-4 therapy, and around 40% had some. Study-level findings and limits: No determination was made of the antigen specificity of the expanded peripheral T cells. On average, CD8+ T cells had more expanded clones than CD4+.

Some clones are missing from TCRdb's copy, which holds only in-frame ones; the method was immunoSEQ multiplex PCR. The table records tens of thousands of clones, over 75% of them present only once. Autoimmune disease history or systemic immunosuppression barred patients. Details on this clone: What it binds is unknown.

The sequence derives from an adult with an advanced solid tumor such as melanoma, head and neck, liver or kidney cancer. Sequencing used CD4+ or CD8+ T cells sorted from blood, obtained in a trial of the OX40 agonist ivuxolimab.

CDR3 in DNA: TGTGCCAGCAGATTAGCCCGTTTAGACATGAACACTGAAGCTTTCTTT. This codes for CASRLARLDMNTEAFF. The chain recombines TRBV5-6 with TRBJ1-1; no clear D. The CDR3 spans 16 residues. The germline gives CDR1 SGHDT, CDR2 YYEEEE. V was shortened by 5 bases and J by 0 bases, with 17 bases between the two germline ends. The entire variable domain, with the rest obtained from reference TRBV5-6 and TRBJ1-1, is as follows: DAGVTQSPTHLIKTRGQQVTLRCSPKSGHDTVSWYQQALGQGPQFIFQYYEEEERQRGNFPDRFSGHQFPNYSSELNVNALLLGDSALYLCASRLARLDMNTEAFFGQGTRLTVV.